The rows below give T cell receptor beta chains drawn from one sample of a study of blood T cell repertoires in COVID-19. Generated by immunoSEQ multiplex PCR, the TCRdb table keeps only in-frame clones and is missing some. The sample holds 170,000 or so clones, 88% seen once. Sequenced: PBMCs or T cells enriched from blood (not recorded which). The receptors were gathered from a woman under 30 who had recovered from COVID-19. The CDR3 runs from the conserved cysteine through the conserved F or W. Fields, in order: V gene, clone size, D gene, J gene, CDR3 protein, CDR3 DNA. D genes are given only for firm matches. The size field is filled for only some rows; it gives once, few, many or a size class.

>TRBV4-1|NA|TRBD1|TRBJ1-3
CASSQVTQGQGAGGNTIYF
TGCGCCAGCAGCCAAGTTACTCAGGGACAGGGGGCTGGTGGAAACACCATATATTTT
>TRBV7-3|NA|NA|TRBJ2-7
CASSKAAPYEQYF
TGTGCCAGCAGCAAAGCCGCCCCCTACGAGCAGTACTTC
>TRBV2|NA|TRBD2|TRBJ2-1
CASSEAQWEGNNEQFF
TGTGCCAGCAGTGAAGCGCAGTGGGAGGGTAACAATGAGCAGTTCTTC
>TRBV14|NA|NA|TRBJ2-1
CASSQEDAAGYDNEQFF
TGTGCCAGCAGCCAAGAGGATGCGGCAGGGTATGACAATGAGCAGTTCTTC
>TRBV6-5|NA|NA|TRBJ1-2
CASSQPGEGYGYTF
TGTGCCAGCAGCCAGCCCGGGGAGGGGTATGGCTACACCTTC
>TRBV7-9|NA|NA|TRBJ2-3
CASSFPGHRGQDTQYF
TGTGCCAGCAGCTTCCCGGGACATAGGGGCCAAGATACGCAGTATTTT
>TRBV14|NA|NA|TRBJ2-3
CASSQGQAGQYF
TGTGCCAGCAGCCAAGGGCAGGCCGGTCAGTATTTT
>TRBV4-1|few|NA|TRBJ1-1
CASSQRGDRNRNTEAFF
TGCGCCAGCAGCCAAAGGGGCGATAGGAACAGGAACACTGAAGCTTTCTTT
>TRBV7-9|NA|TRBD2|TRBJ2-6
CASSPDGRAGANVLTF
TGTGCCAGCAGCCCCGATGGGAGGGCCGGGGCCAACGTCCTGACTTTC
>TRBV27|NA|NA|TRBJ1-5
CASSSTGRSNQPQHF
TGTGCCAGCAGTTCTACAGGTCGGAGCAATCAGCCCCAGCATTTT
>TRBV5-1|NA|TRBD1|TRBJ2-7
CASSWQTGGVDEQYF
TGCGCCAGCAGCTGGCAGACAGGGGGCGTGGACGAGCAGTACTTC
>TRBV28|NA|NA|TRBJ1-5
CASSPSRGPNQPQHF
TGTGCCAGCAGTCCATCAAGGGGTCCTAATCAGCCCCAGCATTTT
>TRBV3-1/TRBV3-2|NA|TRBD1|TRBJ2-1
CASSQASRGWDNEQFF
TGTGCCAGCAGCCAAGCTAGCAGGGGGTGGGACAATGAGCAGTTCTTC
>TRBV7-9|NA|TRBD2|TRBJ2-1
CASSPILPAGGDEQFF
TGTGCCAGCAGCCCCATCCTGCCCGCGGGAGGGGACGAGCAGTTCTTC
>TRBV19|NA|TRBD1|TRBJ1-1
CASNSGTGGRGSEAFF
TGTGCCAGCAATTCCGGGACAGGGGGCAGGGGTTCTGAAGCTTTCTTT
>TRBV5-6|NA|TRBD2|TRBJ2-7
CASTLGPGGAYEQYF
TGTGCCAGCACCCTAGGGCCGGGAGGGGCCTACGAGCAGTACTTC
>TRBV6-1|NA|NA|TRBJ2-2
CASSALANYNTGELFF
TGTGCCAGCAGTGCGTTGGCGAACTACAACACCGGGGAGCTGTTTTTT
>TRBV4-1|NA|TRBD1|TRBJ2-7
CVSSPRTGDYEQYF
TGCGTCAGCAGCCCCCGGACAGGGGACTACGAGCAGTACTTC
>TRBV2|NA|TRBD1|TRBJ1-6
CASRGDRAYNSPLHF
TGTGCCAGCAGGGGGGACAGGGCCTATAATTCACCCCTCCACTTT
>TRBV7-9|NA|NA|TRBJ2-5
CASSLLMRETQYF
TGTGCCAGCAGCTTACTTATGCGAGAGACCCAGTACTTC
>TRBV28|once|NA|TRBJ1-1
CASSATDTAEAFF
TGTGCCAGCAGTGCCACAGACACCGCTGAAGCTTTCTTT
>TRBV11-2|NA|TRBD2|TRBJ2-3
CASSPRTRSTDTQYF
TGTGCCAGCAGCCCTCGGACTAGAAGCACAGATACGCAGTATTTT
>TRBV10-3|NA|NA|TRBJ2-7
CAISVLRTAPYEQYF
TGTGCCATCAGTGTCCTCCGGACAGCACCCTACGAGCAGTACTTC
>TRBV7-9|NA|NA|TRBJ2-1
CASSFLTREEAYNEQFF
TGTGCCAGCAGTTTCCTCACTAGAGAAGAGGCGTACAATGAGCAGTTCTTC
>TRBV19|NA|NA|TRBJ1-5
CASTSTANNQPQHF
TGTGCCAGTACCTCGACTGCGAACAATCAGCCCCAGCATTTT
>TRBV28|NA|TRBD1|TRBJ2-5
CASNREGTVAQTQYF
TGTGCCAGCAACCGAGAGGGGACAGTGGCTCAGACCCAGTACTTC
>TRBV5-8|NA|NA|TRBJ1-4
CASSFPPGEKLFF
TGTGCCAGCAGCTTTCCTCCGGGGGAAAAACTGTTTTTT
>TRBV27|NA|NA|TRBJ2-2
CASSPDIGGAIGELFF
TGTGCCAGCAGCCCCGATATAGGGGGGGCCATCGGGGAGCTGTTTTTT
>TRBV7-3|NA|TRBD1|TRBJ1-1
CASSTTGGSTEAFF
TGTGCCAGCAGCACTACAGGGGGTAGTACTGAAGCTTTCTTT
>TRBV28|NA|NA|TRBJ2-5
CASSLVSLQAEQETQYF
TGTGCCAGCAGTTTAGTTAGTTTGCAAGCGGAACAAGAGACCCAGTACTTC
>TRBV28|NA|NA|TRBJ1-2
CASSLRGINYGYTF
TGTGCCAGCAGTTTGCGAGGAATTAACTATGGCTACACCTTC
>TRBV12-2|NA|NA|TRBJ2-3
CASRTDSGVSTDTQYF
TGTGCAAGTCGCACCGATAGCGGGGTGAGCACAGATACGCAGTATTTT
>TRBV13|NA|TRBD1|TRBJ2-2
CASSPTPGTGARELFF
TGTGCCAGCAGCCCCACTCCCGGGACAGGAGCCCGGGAGCTGTTTTTT
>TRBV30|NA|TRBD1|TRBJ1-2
CAWSMGQGNGYTF
TGTGCCTGGAGTATGGGACAGGGAAATGGCTACACCTTC
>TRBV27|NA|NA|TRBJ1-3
CASSPFRDTIYF
TGTGCCAGCAGCCCGTTCAGGGACACCATATATTTT
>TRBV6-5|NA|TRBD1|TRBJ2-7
CASSYSYRGSYEQYF
TGTGCCAGCAGTTACTCGTACAGGGGTTCCTACGAGCAGTACTTC
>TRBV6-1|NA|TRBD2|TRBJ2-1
CASSEARTSGGTYNEQFF
TGTGCCAGCAGTGAAGCGCGGACTAGCGGAGGGACCTACAATGAGCAGTTCTTC
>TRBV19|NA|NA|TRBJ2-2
CASSISTRGELFF
TGTGCCAGTAGTATCTCGACTCGCGGGGAGCTGTTTTTT
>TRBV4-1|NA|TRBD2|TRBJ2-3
CASSQVDMGLASDTQYF
TGCGCCAGCAGCCAAGTTGATATGGGACTAGCATCCGATACGCAGTATTTT
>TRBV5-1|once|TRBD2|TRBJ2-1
CASSLTSGMNEQFF
TGCGCCAGCAGCTTGACTAGCGGGATGAATGAGCAGTTCTTC
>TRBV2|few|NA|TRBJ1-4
CASSPYSFDYEKLFF
TGTGCCAGCAGCCCCTACAGTTTTGATTACGAAAAACTGTTTTTT
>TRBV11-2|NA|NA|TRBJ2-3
CASSVLDTQYF
TGTGCCAGCAGCGTCTTGGATACGCAGTATTTT
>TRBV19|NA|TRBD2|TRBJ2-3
CASSAASGRTDTQYF
TGTGCCAGTAGTGCAGCTAGCGGGAGAACAGATACGCAGTATTTT
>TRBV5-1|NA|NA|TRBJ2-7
CASSFPGEWDEQYF
TGCGCCAGCAGCTTCCCGGGGGAGTGGGACGAGCAGTACTTC
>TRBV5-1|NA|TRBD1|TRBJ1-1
CASSSSRDRGANTEAFF
TGCGCCAGCAGCTCGTCCCGGGACAGGGGCGCGAACACTGAAGCTTTCTTT
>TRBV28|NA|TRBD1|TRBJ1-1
CASRKGQGAAEAFF
TGTGCCAGCAGGAAGGGACAGGGGGCAGCTGAAGCTTTCTTT
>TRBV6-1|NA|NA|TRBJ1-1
CASSEAGDSEAFF
TGTGCCAGCAGTGAAGCAGGAGACTCTGAAGCTTTCTTT
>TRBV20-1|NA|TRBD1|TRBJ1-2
CSASGDRSHGYTF
TGCAGTGCTAGTGGGGACAGGTCCCATGGCTACACCTTC
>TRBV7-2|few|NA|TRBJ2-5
CASSQVSSMGGQETQYF
TGTGCCAGCAGCCAGGTTTCATCGATGGGGGGACAAGAGACCCAGTACTTC
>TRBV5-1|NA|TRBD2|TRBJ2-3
CASRLGSGSADTQYF
TGCGCCAGCAGGTTGGGGAGCGGGAGTGCAGATACGCAGTATTTT
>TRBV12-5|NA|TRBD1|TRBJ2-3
CASGLGQSTDTQYF
TGTGCTAGTGGCCTGGGACAGAGCACAGATACGCAGTATTTT
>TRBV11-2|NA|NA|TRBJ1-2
CASSLALTLQGTRYTF
TGTGCCAGCAGCTTAGCCTTAACTCTGCAGGGGACCCGCTACACCTTC
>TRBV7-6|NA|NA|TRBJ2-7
CASSLGQLSYEQYF
TGTGCCAGCAGCTTAGGACAGTTATCCTACGAGCAGTACTTC